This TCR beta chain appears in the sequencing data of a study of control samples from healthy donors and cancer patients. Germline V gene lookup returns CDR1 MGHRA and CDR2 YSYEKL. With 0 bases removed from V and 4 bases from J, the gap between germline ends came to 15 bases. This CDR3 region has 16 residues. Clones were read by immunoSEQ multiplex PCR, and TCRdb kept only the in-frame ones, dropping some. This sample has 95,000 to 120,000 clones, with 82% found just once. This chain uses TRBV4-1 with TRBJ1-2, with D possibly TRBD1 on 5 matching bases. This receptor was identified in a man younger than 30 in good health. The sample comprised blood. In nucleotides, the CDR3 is TGCGCCAGCAGCCAAGATAAAAGGGGAGGAGGCTATGGCTACACCTTC. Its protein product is CASSQDKRGGGYGYTF.